This T cell receptor (beta chain) was found in a study of Ad26.COV2.S vaccination and SARS-CoV-2 variants. In the study overall: Donor was in the COV1001 Ad26.COV2.S trial arm. Points from the study as a whole: Using TCR breadth and depth analyses may have led to underestimated total T cell responses. Following vaccination, spike-specific CD8+ and CD4+ T cell responses reportedly exhibited substantial breadth.

Comment on this clone: Its antigen is as yet unknown.

Clones were read by immunoSEQ multiplex PCR, and TCRdb kept only the in-frame ones, dropping some. This repertoire shows 400,000 to 450,000 clones, about 93% found once; its top ten account for less than 15%. Unmatched junction bases numbered 2, after V lost 2 bases and J lost 6 bases. Germline V gene lookup returns CDR1 LNHDA and CDR2 SQIVND (reference sequence). The CDR3 is made up of 14 amino acids. Treatment here: around 19 received Ad26.COV2.S at low or high dose, single or two shots; about 5 received placebo; per-sample allocation not given. Sample collection was performed on day 63 after the first vaccine or placebo injection. Boston provided a donor who was an adult aged 18-55 years.

J is TRBJ2-2 and V is TRBV19; 8 bases agree with TRBD2. This material consisted of peripheral blood, taken in a trial of Ad26.COV2.S vaccine versus placebo. This receptor was identified in a person between 18 and 60 years old who received the Ad26.COV2.S COVID-19 vaccine or a placebo. The CDR3 sequence is CASSIRTSSGELFF. CDR3 DNA sequence: TGTGCCAGTAGTATAAGGACTAGCTCCGGGGAGCTGTTTTTT.